Below, one T cell receptor beta chain is given with its context. The entry originates in a study of blood T cell repertoires in COVID-19. For the study at large: Whether acute or convalescent, the COVID-19 samples came from the United States, Italy and Spain. Nucleic acid was either cDNA or gDNA, and it came from T cells, B-cell-depleted T cells, or PBMCs.

The CDR3 has 13 residues. Trimming pared 7 bases from V and 3 bases from J, leaving 15 bases between. In germline, CDR1 is SQVTM, CDR2 ANQGSEA. Per the original methods: Cell counts per sample came from amplifying reference gene primers. The table came from immunoSEQ multiplex PCR; TCRdb's copy has only in-frame clones and leaves some out. D and trimming come from the DNA, and the V and J calls and clone size come from that table. The sample contains about 76,000 clones, around 84% of which appear only once. Seattle enrolled patients during active infection and tracked them longitudinally. The chain carries TRBV29-1 and TRBJ1-1; TRBD1 is a possible D gene (5 bases). This sequence originates from a man aged 60 to 69 with COVID-19, enrolled during active disease. Sequenced input: peripheral blood. The CDR3 here is CSATWRGDTEAFF. In DNA form, the CDR3 reads TGCAGCGCCACGTGGAGGGGAGACACTGAAGCTTTCTTT. Based on the CDR3 plus reference TRBV29-1 and TRBJ1-1, the full variable domain is SAVISQKPSRDICQRGTSLTIQCQVDSQVTMMFWYRQQPGQSLTLIATANQGSEATYESGFVIDKFPISRPNLTFSTLTVSNMSPEDSSIYLCSATWRGDTEAFFGQGTRLTVV.